This T cell receptor beta chain was obtained from a study of OX40 agonist ivuxolimab in advanced cancers. Study observations and caveats: Averaged across samples, CD8+ T cells carried more expanded clones than CD4+ did. CD4+ and CD8+ T cells in blood underwent clonal expansion by week 6 at 0.1 to 3.0 mg/kg.

Concerning this clone itself: Its antigen remains unknown.

Systemic immunosuppression or autoimmune disease history was grounds to exclude patients. Germline lookup yields CDR1 SGHDT and CDR2 YYEEEE. The CDR3 totals 15 residues. The V end was cut by 2 bases, the J end by 3 bases, with 12 bases between. Method: immunoSEQ multiplex PCR; TCRdb's copy keeps in-frame clones and lacks some. This table holds about 73,000 clones, almost 90% found once. The sequence was obtained from an adult with an advanced solid tumor such as melanoma, head and neck, liver or kidney cancer. The sequencing used CD4+ or CD8+ T cells sorted from blood, collected in a trial of the OX40 agonist ivuxolimab. The chain has TRBV5-6 and TRBJ2-1; TRBD2 might be the D (5 bases). CDR3 bases: TGTGCCAGCAGCTTTCAGCGGCGGCACTACAATGAGCAGTTCTTC. It is translated as CASSFQRRHYNEQFF.